The 25 T cell receptor beta chains in this list originate from one sample, sequenced in a study of shared clonotypes between healthy human individuals. Using immunoSEQ multiplex PCR, the repertoire was profiled, and TCRdb retains in-frame clones only, with some absent. Of about 2.2 million clones detected, around 93% appear once; the ten largest clones hold roughly 1.7%. CD8 cells regarded as naive lacked CD45RO, were positively chosen for CCR7, and omitted terminally differentiated effector memory CD45RA+ cells. Sequencing was performed on naive CD8+ T cells from PBMCs. These receptor sequences come from a man aged 18 to 29 in good health. Some clones in this sample may be carry-over from other donors' samples.

This sequence joins TRBV28 and TRBJ2-7; either TRBD1 or TRBD2 may supply D (5 bases each). Trimming removed 4 bases at V and 1 base at J, with 17 bases between. In germline, CDR1 is MDHEN, CDR2 SYDVKM. The length of the CDR3 is 16 residues. CDR3 nucleotide sequence: TGTGCCAGCAGTTCCCCCTTGGGGGACCGATCCTACGAGCAGTACTTC. It is translated as CASSSPLGDRSYEQYF. The full variable domain, completed using reference TRBV28 and TRBJ2-7, is DVKVTQSSRYLVKRTGEKVFLECVQDMDHENMFWYRQDPGLGLRLIYFSYDVKMKEKGDIPEGYSVSREKKERFSLILESASTNQTSMYLCASSSPLGDRSYEQYFGPGTRLTVT.

The J gene is TRBJ1-5, the V gene TRBV6-6, with D possibly being TRBD1 (5 bases). The CDR3 length is 14 residues. V lost 3 bases and J 4 bases, leaving 10 bases between the germline ends. Germline loops: CDR1 MNHNY, CDR2 SVGAGI (reference sequence). The CDR3 loop is CASSYSGANQPQHF. The CDR3, as DNA: TGTGCCAGCAGTTATTCCGGGGCGAATCAGCCCCAGCATTTT.

Comment on this clone: This sample includes further DNA sequences coding for the same CDR3. The chain employs TRBV29-1 and TRBJ2-2, with D possibly TRBD2 on 5 matching bases. V was trimmed by 6 bases and J by 6 bases, leaving 26 bases between them. Germline CDR1 SQVTM, CDR2 ANQGSEA. The CDR3 extends over 17 amino acids. For the CDR3, the DNA is TGCAGCGTAACCTACAAAGGTTGGGGAGTCGTGTCCGGGGAGCTGTTTTTT. Translating gives CSVTYKGWGVVSGELFF.

This chain uses TRBV27 with TRBJ2-7, with 11 bases identical to TRBD2. CDR3 length: 15 amino acids. Germline CDR1 MNHEY, CDR2 SMNVEV (reference sequence). V lost 5 bases to trimming and J lost 4 bases; unmatched junction nucleotides: 7. The CDR3 is CASSPTSGRWYEQYF. The CDR3 nucleotides read TGTGCCAGCAGTCCTACTAGCGGGAGATGGTACGAGCAGTACTTC.

The chain joins TRBV5-1 to TRBJ2-7, with TRBD1 matching over 8 bases. The CDR3 sequence is 13 residues long. Germline CDR1 reads SGHRS; CDR2 reads YFSETQ. Germline trimming cut 1 base from V and 7 bases from J; bases unmatched to any gene: 4. The CDR3 spells CASSLIRGREQYF. CDR3 in DNA: TGCGCCAGCAGCTTGATCAGGGGGCGGGAGCAGTACTTC.

CDR3 amino acids: CASSLVLAGGPGGELFF. CDR3 sequence (DNA): TGCGCCAGCAGCTTGGTACTAGCGGGAGGGCCAGGCGGGGAGCTGTTTTTT. The rearrangement uses TRBV5-1 and TRBJ2-2, with 13 bases that match TRBD2. V lost 0 bases to trimming and J lost 7 bases; unmatched junction nucleotides: 6. The CDR3 runs to 17 residues. Germline V lookup: CDR1 SGHRS, CDR2 YFSETQ.

This clone has a single count. The chain employs TRBV11-2 and TRBJ2-3; 9 bases line up with TRBD2. The CDR3 contains 15 residues. CDR1 and CDR2 from the germline V gene are SGHAT and FQNNGV. The junction had 6 bases not matched to a gene; V was cut back by 4 bases and J by 4 bases. The CDR3 DNA is TGTGCCAGCAGCTCCAGCGGGAGGAGGTCAGATACGCAGTATTTT. This translates into CASSSSGRRSDTQYF.

The CDR3 DNA is TGTGCCAGCAGCCCCCGGCAGGCCTATGGCTACACCTTC. Amino acids: CASSPRQAYGYTF. The chain couples TRBV6-1 to TRBJ1-2, with no clear D. V lost 6 bases and J 4 bases, leaving 12 bases between the germline ends. The CDR3 runs 13 residues. Germline CDR1 MNHNS, CDR2 SASEGT.

This chain joins TRBV6-5 and TRBJ2-7; the D call may be TRBD1 or TRBD2 (7 bases each). V dropped 6 bases and J dropped 5 bases, with 17 bases sitting between them. Germline V CDR1 and CDR2: MNHEY, SVGAGI. CDR3 length: 14 amino acids. CDR3 nucleotides: TGTGCCAGCAGGGGGGGGACAGTTCTCCACGAGCAGTACTTC. The encoded protein is CASRGGTVLHEQYF.

The V and J genes are TRBV7-2 and TRBJ1-5; unclear D gene. This CDR3 has 13 residues. Trimming removed 1 base at V and 3 bases at J, with 4 bases between. Per the germline V gene, CDR1 is SGHTA and CDR2 is FQGNSA. CDR3 DNA sequence: TGTGCCAGCAGCTTAGACACCAATCAGCCCCAGCATTTT. Translation: CASSLDTNQPQHF.

Comments on this clone: This CDR3 is also generated by other DNA sequences in the sample. The rearrangement uses TRBV9 and TRBJ2-3; tentative D call: TRBD2 (6 bases). CDR3 length: 14 amino acids. V was cut by 3 bases and J by 4 bases, with 12 bases left in between. Germline lookup yields CDR1 SGDLS and CDR2 YYNGEE. The CDR3 DNA reads as TGTGCCAGCAGCGGGCGGGAAGGTCCAGATACGCAGTATTTT. Its protein is CASSGREGPDTQYF.

The chain couples TRBV7-2 to TRBJ2-1; the D is unclear. The V end lost 0 bases, the J end lost 5 bases, and 11 bases lay between the germline ends. The germline V gene has CDR1 SGHTA and CDR2 FQGNSA. The CDR3 length is 15 residues. The CDR3 spells CASSLALAANNEQFF. The CDR3 nucleotides are TGTGCCAGCAGCTTAGCGCTTGCTGCGAACAATGAGCAGTTCTTC.

The J gene is TRBJ2-7, the V gene TRBV27; 7 bases align to TRBD2. This CDR3 is built from 16 residues. V was clipped by 2 bases and J by 6 bases; unmatched bases: 13. CDR1 is MNHEY and CDR2 is SMNVEV in the germline V gene (reference sequence). In DNA, the CDR3 is TGTGCCAGCAGTTTAGGAGAAGCGGGACCCTGGGGCGAGCAGTACTTC. It encodes CASSLGEAGPWGEQYF.

The rearrangement joins TRBV2 to TRBJ2-7; the match to TRBD2 covers 13 bases. Losses at the gene ends were 7 bases for V and 6 bases for J; bases not matched to a gene: 9. Germline CDR1 is SNHLY and CDR2 is FYNNEI. The CDR3 length is 15 residues. Written as DNA, the CDR3 is TGTGCCAGCATAGGTGTAACTAGCGGGAGGGCCGAGCAGTACTTC. Amino acid sequence: CASIGVTSGRAEQYF.

This clone turned up a few times. V and J are TRBV7-9 and TRBJ1-1; a possible D gene is TRBD1 (6 bases). This CDR3 is built from 16 residues. The germline V gene encodes CDR1 SEHNR and CDR2 FQNEAQ (reference sequence). The V and J ends lost 8 bases and 0 bases respectively, with 19 bases between them. Here the CDR3 DNA reads TGTGCCAGCCATACACCAGGGCAGGGGATGAACACTGAAGCTTTCTTT. Translating gives CASHTPGQGMNTEAFF.

This chain connects TRBV27 to TRBJ2-1, with 9 bases identical to TRBD1. From germline, CDR1 is MNHEY and CDR2 SMNVEV (reference sequence). J gave up 2 bases and V 5 bases, and 1 base lay outside the gene matches. The CDR3 has 14 amino acids. The CDR3 DNA is TGTGCCAGCAGTCGGACAGGGGCCTACAATGAGCAGTTCTTC. Amino acids: CASSRTGAYNEQFF.

The chain recombines TRBV4-3 with TRBJ2-1; D possibly corresponds to TRBD2 (5 bases). Per the germline V gene, CDR1 is LGHNA and CDR2 is YSLEER. V dropped 2 bases and J dropped 4 bases, with 21 bases sitting between them. The CDR3 totals 18 residues. The CDR3, as DNA: TGCGCCAGCAGCCAATTTTACCGCCCGACGGGGAGATACAATGAGCAGTTCTTC. The encoded protein is CASSQFYRPTGRYNEQFF.

This rearrangement joins TRBV9 to TRBJ1-3, with no clear D. The germline CDR1 and CDR2 sequences are SGDLS and YYNGEE. CDR3 length: 13 residues. Trimming took 3 bases from V and 4 from J, leaving 8 bases between them. The CDR3 region is CASSGGTGNTIYF. CDR3 in DNA: TGTGCCAGCAGCGGGGGTACCGGAAACACCATATATTTT.

The gene calls are TRBV30 and TRBJ2-1, with D uncertain. V lost 2 bases, J lost 9 bases, and 11 bases lay in between. The CDR3 length is 12 residues. Germline lookup yields CDR1 GTSNPN and CDR2 SVGIG (reference sequence). The chain's CDR3 is CAWSPPPGEQFF. In nucleotides, the CDR3 is TGTGCCTGGAGTCCCCCCCCCGGTGAGCAGTTCTTC.

The rearrangement joins TRBV9 to TRBJ2-1; 10 bases line up with TRBD1. The CDR3 has 17 residues. CDR1 is SGDLS and CDR2 is YYNGEE in the germline V gene. V lost 0 bases and J lost 7; bases outside the gene matches: 10. As DNA, the CDR3 is TGTGCCAGCAGCGTAGCCGTTGGGACAGGGGTGGGGAATGAGCAGTTCTTC. As protein: CASSVAVGTGVGNEQFF.

The chain is built from TRBV5-5 and TRBJ1-4, with D perhaps matching TRBD1 (6 bases). V lost 2 bases, J lost 10 bases, and 12 bases lay in between. The germline gives CDR1 SGHKS, CDR2 YYEKEE (reference sequence). The CDR3 consists of 13 residues. CDR3 protein: CASSLSQGGKLFF. The CDR3 DNA reads TGTGCCAGCAGCTTATCACAGGGAGGAAAACTGTTTTTT.

This chain connects TRBV4-1 to TRBJ2-7; a weak D match, TRBD2 (7 bases). CDR3 length: 14 residues. V was clipped by 4 bases and J by 5 bases, with 15 bases between them. Per germline, CDR1 MGHRA and CDR2 YSYEKL. The DNA of the CDR3 is TGCGCCAGCAGCCTAAAGGGGGGGCTCAACGAGCAGTACTTC. It yields the protein CASSLKGGLNEQYF.

The chain uses TRBV27 and TRBJ2-7; D may correspond to TRBD1 or TRBD2 (5 bases each). The CDR3 extends over 14 amino acids. Germline CDR1 MNHEY, CDR2 SMNVEV (reference sequence). Trimming pared 6 bases from V and 9 bases from J, leaving 21 bases between. DNA for the CDR3: TGTGCCAGCAGCCCTACCGGGACGGATAATAGGCAGTACTTC. As protein: CASSPTGTDNRQYF.

This clone was counted once. This chain joins TRBV27 and TRBJ2-2, with 7 bases matching TRBD2. Germline CDR1 and CDR2: MNHEY and SMNVEV (reference sequence). The CDR3 sequence is 16 residues long. The J segment lost 6 bases and the V segment lost 2 bases, leaving 9 bases of the junction unmatched. The CDR3 region has the DNA TGTGCCAGCAGTTTAAACGGCCGGGGAGGGTCCGGGGAGCTGTTTTTT. Its translation is CASSLNGRGGSGELFF.

V is TRBV7-9 and J is TRBJ2-1; TRBD2 agrees at 7 bases. Trimming took 3 bases from V and 5 from J; bases not matched to a gene: 10. Looked up from germline, CDR1 is SEHNR and CDR2 is FQNEAQ (reference sequence). The CDR3 has 16 residues. In DNA form, the CDR3 reads TGTGCCAGCAGCTTGCAGGCGGGGGACGTTGACAATGAGCAGTTCTTC. Translation gives CASSLQAGDVDNEQFF. The entire variable domain, with the rest obtained from reference TRBV7-9 and TRBJ2-1, is as follows: DTGVSQNPRHKITKRGQNVTFRCDPISEHNRLYWYRQTLGQGPEFLTYFQNEAQLEKSRLLSDRFSAERPKGSFSTLEIQRTEQGDSAMYLCASSLQAGDVDNEQFFGPGTRLTVL.